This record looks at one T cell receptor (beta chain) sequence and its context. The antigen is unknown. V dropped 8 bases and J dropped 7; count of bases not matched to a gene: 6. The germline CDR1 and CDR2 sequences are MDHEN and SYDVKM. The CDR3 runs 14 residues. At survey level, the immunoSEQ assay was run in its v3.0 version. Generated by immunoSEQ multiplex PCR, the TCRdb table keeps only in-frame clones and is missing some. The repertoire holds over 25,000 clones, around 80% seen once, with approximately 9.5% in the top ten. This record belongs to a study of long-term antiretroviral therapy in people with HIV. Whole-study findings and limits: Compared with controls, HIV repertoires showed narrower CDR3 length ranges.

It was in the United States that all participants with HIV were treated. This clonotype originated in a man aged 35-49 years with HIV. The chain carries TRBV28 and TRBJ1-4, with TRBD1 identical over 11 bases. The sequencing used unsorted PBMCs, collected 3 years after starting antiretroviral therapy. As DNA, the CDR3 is TGTGCCAGCTTTCCGGGACAGGGGGTTGAAAAACTGTTTTTT. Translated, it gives CASFPGQGVEKLFF.